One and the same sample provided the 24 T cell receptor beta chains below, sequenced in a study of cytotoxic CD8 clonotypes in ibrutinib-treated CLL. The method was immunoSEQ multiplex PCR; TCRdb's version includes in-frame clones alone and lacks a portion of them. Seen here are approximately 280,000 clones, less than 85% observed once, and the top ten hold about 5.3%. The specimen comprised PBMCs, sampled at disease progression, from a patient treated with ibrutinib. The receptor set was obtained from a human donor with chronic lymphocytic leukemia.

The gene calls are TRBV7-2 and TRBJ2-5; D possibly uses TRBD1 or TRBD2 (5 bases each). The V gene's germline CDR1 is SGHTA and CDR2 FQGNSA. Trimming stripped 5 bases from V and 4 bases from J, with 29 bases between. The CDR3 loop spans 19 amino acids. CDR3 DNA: TGTGCCAGCAGCCCAAGGAGTGCTATGGGGGAGAGGGGAAGAGAGACCCAGTACTTC. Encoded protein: CASSPRSAMGERGRETQYF.

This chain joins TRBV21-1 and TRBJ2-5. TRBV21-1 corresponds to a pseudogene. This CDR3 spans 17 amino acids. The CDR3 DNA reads TGTGCCAGCAGCAAGTTTAACGCACCGTTGGACCAAGAGACCCAGTACTTC. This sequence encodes CASSKFNAPLDQETQYF.

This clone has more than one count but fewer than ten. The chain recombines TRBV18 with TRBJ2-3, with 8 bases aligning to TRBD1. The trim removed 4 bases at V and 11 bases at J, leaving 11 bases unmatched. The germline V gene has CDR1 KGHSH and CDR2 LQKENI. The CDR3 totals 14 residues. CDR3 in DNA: TGTGCCAGCTCACTCGGACAGGGTCTCCCTAGGCAGTATTTT. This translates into CASSLGQGLPRQYF.

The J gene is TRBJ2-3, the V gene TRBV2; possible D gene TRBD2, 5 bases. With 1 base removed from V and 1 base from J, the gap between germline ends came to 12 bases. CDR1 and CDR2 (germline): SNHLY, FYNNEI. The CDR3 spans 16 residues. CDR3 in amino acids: CASSEVRTGGTDTQYF. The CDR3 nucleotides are TGTGCCAGCAGTGAAGTACGGACTGGAGGCACAGATACGCAGTATTTT. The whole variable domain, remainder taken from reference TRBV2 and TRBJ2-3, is EPEVTQTPSHQVTQMGQEVILRCVPISNHLYFYWYRQILGQKVEFLVSFYNNEISEKSEIFDDQFSVERPDGSNFTLKIRSTKLEDSAMYFCASSEVRTGGTDTQYFGPGTRLTVL.

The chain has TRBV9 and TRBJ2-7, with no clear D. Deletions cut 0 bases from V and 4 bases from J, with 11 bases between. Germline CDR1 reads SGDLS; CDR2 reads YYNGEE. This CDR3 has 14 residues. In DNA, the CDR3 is TGTGCCAGCAGCGTAGCGTGGGCTTCGTACGAGCAGTACTTC. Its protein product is CASSVAWASYEQYF.

The CDR3 DNA reads as TGCGCCAGCAGCCCGTTGACAGGGATCGGAACCTACGAGCAGTACTTC. Its translation: CASSPLTGIGTYEQYF. The V gene is TRBV5-1, the J gene TRBJ2-7, with 7 bases identical to TRBD1. This CDR3 contains 16 residues. Germline loops: CDR1 SGHRS, CDR2 YFSETQ. The V gene end was trimmed by 4 bases and the J gene end by 2 bases; junction bases not matched to a gene: 12.

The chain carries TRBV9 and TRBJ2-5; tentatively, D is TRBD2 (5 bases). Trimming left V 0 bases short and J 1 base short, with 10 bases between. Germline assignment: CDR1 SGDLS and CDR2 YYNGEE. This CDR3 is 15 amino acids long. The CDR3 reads CASSVGGYLQETQYF. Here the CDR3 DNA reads TGTGCCAGCAGCGTAGGAGGGTACCTCCAAGAGACCCAGTACTTC. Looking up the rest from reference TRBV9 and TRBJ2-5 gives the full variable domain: DSGVTQTPKHLITATGQRVTLRCSPRSGDLSVYWYQQSLDQGLQFLIQYYNGEERAKGNILERFSAQQFPDLHSELNLSSLELGDSALYFCASSVGGYLQETQYFGPGTRLLVL.

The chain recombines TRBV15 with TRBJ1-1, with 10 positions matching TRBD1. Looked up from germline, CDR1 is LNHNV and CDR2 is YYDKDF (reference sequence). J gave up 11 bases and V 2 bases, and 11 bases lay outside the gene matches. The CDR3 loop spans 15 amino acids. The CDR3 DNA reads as TGTGCCACCAGCAGAAGGACAGGGGGATTTCAGGTGGCTTTCTTT. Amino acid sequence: CATSRRTGGFQVAFF.

Here the CDR3 DNA reads TGCGCCAGCGGGGGACAGAATTACGAGCAGTACTTC. Its translation is CASGGQNYEQYF. The chain carries TRBV10-2 and TRBJ2-7; 7 bases align to TRBD1. The V gene end was trimmed by 8 bases and the J gene end by 4 bases; junction bases not matched to a gene: 5. The CDR3 totals 12 residues. The germline gives CDR1 WSHSY, CDR2 SAAADI.

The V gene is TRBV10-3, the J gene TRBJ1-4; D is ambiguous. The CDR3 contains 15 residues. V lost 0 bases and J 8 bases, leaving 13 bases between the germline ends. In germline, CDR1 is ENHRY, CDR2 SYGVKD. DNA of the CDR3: TGTGCCATCAGTGAGTCTCAGAACCCGGAGGAAAAACTGTTTTTT. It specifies CAISESQNPEEKLFF.

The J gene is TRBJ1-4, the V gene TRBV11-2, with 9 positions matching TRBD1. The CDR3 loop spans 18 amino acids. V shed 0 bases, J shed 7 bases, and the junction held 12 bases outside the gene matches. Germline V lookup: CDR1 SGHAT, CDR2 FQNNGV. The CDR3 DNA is TGTGCCAGCAGCTTAGAGGGGGGACAGGGATCAAGACTTGAAAAACTGTTTTTT. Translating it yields CASSLEGGQGSRLEKLFF.

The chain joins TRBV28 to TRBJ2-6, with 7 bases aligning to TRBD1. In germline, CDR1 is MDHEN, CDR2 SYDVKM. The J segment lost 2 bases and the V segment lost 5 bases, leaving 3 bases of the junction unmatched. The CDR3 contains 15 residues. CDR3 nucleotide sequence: TGTGCCAGCAGTCTAGGGGGCGCTGGGGCCAACGTCCTGACTTTC. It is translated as CASSLGGAGANVLTF.

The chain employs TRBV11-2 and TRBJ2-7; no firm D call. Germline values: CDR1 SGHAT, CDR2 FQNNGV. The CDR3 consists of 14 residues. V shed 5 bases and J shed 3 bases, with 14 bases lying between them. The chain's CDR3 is CASSRPGQDYEQYF. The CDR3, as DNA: TGTGCCAGCAGCCGCCCCGGGCAAGACTACGAGCAGTACTTC.

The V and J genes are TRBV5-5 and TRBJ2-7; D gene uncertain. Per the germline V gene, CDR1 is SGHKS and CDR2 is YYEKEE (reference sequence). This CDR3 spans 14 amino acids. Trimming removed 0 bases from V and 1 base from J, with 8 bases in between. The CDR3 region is CASSLAVISYEQYF. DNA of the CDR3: TGTGCCAGCAGCTTGGCTGTTATTTCCTACGAGCAGTACTTC.

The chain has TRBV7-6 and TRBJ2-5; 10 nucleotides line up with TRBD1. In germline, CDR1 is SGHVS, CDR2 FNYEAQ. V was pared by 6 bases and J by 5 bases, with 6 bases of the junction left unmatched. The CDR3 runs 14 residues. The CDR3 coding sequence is TGTGCCAGCAGGGGACAGGGGTTCTCGGAGACCCAGTACTTC. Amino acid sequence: CASRGQGFSETQYF.

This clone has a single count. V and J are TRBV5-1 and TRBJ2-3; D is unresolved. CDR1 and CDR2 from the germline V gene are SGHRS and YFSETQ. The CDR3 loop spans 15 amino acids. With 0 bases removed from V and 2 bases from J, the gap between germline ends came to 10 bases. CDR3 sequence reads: CASSLESQITDTQYF. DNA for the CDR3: TGCGCCAGCAGCTTGGAGTCCCAAATCACAGATACGCAGTATTTT.

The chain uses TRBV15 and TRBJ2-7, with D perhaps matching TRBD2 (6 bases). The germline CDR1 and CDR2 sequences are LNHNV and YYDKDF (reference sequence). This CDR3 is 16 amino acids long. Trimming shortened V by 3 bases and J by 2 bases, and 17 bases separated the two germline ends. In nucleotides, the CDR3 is TGTGCCACCAGCAGCCCATCCTCCGGGGGTCCCTACGAGCAGTACTTC. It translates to CATSSPSSGGPYEQYF.

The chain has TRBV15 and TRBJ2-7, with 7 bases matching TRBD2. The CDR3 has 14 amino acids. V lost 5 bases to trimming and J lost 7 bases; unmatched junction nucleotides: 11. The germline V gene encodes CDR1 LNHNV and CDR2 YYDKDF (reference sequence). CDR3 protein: CATSASGMRMEQYF. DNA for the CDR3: TGTGCCACCAGCGCTAGCGGAATGCGGATGGAGCAGTACTTC.

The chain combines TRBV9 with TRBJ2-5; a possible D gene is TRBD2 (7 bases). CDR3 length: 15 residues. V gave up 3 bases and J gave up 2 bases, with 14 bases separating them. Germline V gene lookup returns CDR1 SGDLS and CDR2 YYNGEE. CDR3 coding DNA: TGTGCCAGCAGCGCGCGGGGGCCCGAACAAGAGACCCAGTACTTC. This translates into CASSARGPEQETQYF.

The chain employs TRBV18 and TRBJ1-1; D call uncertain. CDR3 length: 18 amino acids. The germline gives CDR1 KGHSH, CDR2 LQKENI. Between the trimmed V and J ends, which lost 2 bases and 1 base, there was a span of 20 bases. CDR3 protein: CASSPASSYWGTNTEAFF. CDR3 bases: TGTGCCAGCTCACCAGCATCCAGTTACTGGGGAACGAACACTGAAGCTTTCTTT.

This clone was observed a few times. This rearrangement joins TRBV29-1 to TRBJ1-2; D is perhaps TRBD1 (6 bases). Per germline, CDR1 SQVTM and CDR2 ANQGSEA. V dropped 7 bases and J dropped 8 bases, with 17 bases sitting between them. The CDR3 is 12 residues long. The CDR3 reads CSAVGQFQGYTF. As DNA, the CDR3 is TGCAGCGCCGTCGGACAGTTTCAGGGCTACACCTTC.

The CDR3 protein is CASSQVGDRVGYTF. The CDR3 DNA sequence: TGCGCCAGCAGCCAAGTAGGGGACAGGGTTGGCTACACCTTC. The rearrangement uses TRBV4-1 and TRBJ1-2; TRBD1 matches at 9 bases. Germline V lookup: CDR1 MGHRA, CDR2 YSYEKL. V was clipped by 1 base and J by 7 bases; unmatched bases: 4. The CDR3 has 14 amino acids.

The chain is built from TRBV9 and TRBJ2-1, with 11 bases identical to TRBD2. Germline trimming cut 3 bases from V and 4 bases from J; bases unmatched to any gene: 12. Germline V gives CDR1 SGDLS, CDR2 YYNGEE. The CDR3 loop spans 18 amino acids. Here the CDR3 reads CASSGTSGRGGGYNEQFF. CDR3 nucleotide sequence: TGTGCCAGCAGCGGCACTAGCGGGAGAGGTGGTGGGTACAATGAGCAGTTCTTC.

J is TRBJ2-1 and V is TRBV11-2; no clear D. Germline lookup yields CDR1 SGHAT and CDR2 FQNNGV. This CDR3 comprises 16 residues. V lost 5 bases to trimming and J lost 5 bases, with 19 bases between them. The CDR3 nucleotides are TGTGCCAGCAGCCCCTTTCATTCCGGGCGAAACAATGAGCAGTTCTTC. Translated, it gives CASSPFHSGRNNEQFF.